One sample yielded the 19 T cell receptor beta chains listed below, sequenced in a study of blood T cell repertoires in COVID-19. Sequenced by immunoSEQ multiplex PCR; TCRdb stores in-frame clones only, minus some. The table lists about 430,000 clones, about 88% of them singletons. Source material: PBMCs or T cells enriched from blood (not recorded which). The receptors were gathered from a woman under 30 who had been exposed to COVID-19.

This chain connects TRBV3-1 (or the pseudogene TRBV3-2) to TRBJ2-2, with 9 bases that match TRBD1. Germline CDR1 LGHDT, CDR2 YNNKEL (reference sequence). The CDR3 has 18 amino acids. After removal of 4 bases from V and 4 bases from J, the junction contained 13 bases not matched to a gene. CDR3 amino acids: CASSPRPRTGAVTGELFF. The CDR3 coding sequence is TGTGCCAGCAGCCCCCGACCGAGGACAGGGGCGGTCACCGGGGAGCTGTTTTTT.

The chain recombines TRBV7-9 with TRBJ1-5, with 10 bases aligning to TRBD1. The CDR3 loop spans 14 amino acids. Trimming cost V 1 base and J 7 bases; bases outside gene matches: 1. Germline loops: CDR1 SEHNR, CDR2 FQNEAQ (reference sequence). CDR3 bases: TGTGCCAGCAGCTTAGGACAGGGGGCACAGCCCCAGCATTTT. It yields the protein CASSLGQGAQPQHF.

The gene calls are TRBV9 and TRBJ2-5; D not certain. CDR3 size: 15 residues. V was cut by 0 bases and J by 7 bases, with 16 bases left in between. Germline assignment: CDR1 SGDLS and CDR2 YYNGEE. The CDR3 DNA follows: TGTGCCAGCAGCGTAGAAATGGGCATATCGAGGACCCAGTACTTC. This gives the protein CASSVEMGISRTQYF.

The chain has TRBV7-6 and TRBJ2-7; tentative D call: TRBD1 (6 bases). Trimming took off 5 bases at V and 2 bases at J, with 16 bases between the two ends. The CDR3 length is 15 residues. Germline CDR1 and CDR2: SGHVS and FNYEAQ. The CDR3 region is CASSPLGGATYEQYF. The CDR3 nucleotides read TGTGCCAGCAGCCCACTTGGGGGCGCCACCTACGAGCAGTACTTC.

CDR3 in DNA: TGTGCCAGCAGCTTGGGACTTGATTCACCCCTCCACTTT. Translated: CASSLGLDSPLHF. This chain joins TRBV7-9 and TRBJ1-6; tentatively, D is TRBD1 (5 bases). The CDR3 length is 13 residues. Per germline, CDR1 SEHNR and CDR2 FQNEAQ (reference sequence). V was trimmed by 3 bases and J by 8 bases, leaving 8 bases between them.

This clone is a singleton in its sample. V and J are TRBV6-5 and TRBJ2-7; weak D call: TRBD2 (7 bases). The V end lost 7 bases, the J end lost 0 bases, and 16 bases lay between the germline ends. CDR1 and CDR2 (germline): MNHEY, SVGAGI. The CDR3 runs to 15 residues. CDR3 amino acids: CASTQGGGSSYEQYF. The CDR3 nucleotides read TGTGCCAGCACCCAAGGGGGGGGGAGCTCCTACGAGCAGTACTTC.

The chain joins TRBV9 to TRBJ2-5; D is unclear. The germline V gene has CDR1 SGDLS and CDR2 YYNGEE. The length of the CDR3 is 13 residues. V lost 4 bases, J lost 5 bases, and 12 bases lay in between. Here the CDR3 DNA reads TGTGCCAGCAGCTCGAGGTCTCGGGAGACCCAGTACTTC. Translation: CASSSRSRETQYF.

The J gene is TRBJ2-3, the V gene TRBV15, with D unresolved. CDR3 size: 13 residues. Per germline, CDR1 LNHNV and CDR2 YYDKDF (reference sequence). V lost 0 bases, J lost 9 bases, and 10 bases lay in between. This chain's CDR3 is CATSRDQSSTQYF. CDR3 nucleotide sequence: TGTGCCACCAGCAGAGATCAGAGTAGCACGCAGTATTTT. Using reference TRBV15 and TRBJ2-3 for the parts outside the CDR3, the full variable domain is DAMVIQNPRYQVTQFGKPVTLSCSQTLNHNVMYWYQQKSSQAPKLLFHYYDKDFNNEADTPDNFQSRRPNTSFCFLDIRSPGLGDTAMYLCATSRDQSSTQYFGPGTRLTVL.

The J gene is TRBJ2-5, the V gene TRBV10-1; 9 nucleotides match TRBD1. CDR3 length equals 12 residues. After removal of 4 bases from V and 13 bases from J, the junction contained 7 bases not matched to a gene. CDR1 is WNHNN and CDR2 is SYGVQD in the germline V gene (reference sequence). The CDR3: CASSALRDRVYF. The DNA of the CDR3 is TGCGCCAGCAGTGCTCTTCGGGACAGGGTGTACTTC.

This chain connects TRBV3-1 (or the pseudogene TRBV3-2) to TRBJ2-1; 7 bases align to TRBD2. V shed 1 base and J 7 bases; nucleotides not matched to a gene: 4. The CDR3 is 14 amino acids. From germline, CDR1 is LGHDT and CDR2 YNNKEL (reference sequence). CDR3 protein: CASSQAGGRNEQFF. The CDR3 DNA is TGTGCCAGCAGCCAAGCGGGCGGGAGAAATGAGCAGTTCTTC.

The chain carries TRBV4-1 and TRBJ1-4; 7 bases align to TRBD1. The CDR3 length is 14 residues. Germline V lookup: CDR1 MGHRA, CDR2 YSYEKL. V lost 4 bases and J lost 3; bases outside the gene matches: 2. As DNA, the CDR3 is TGCGCCAGCAGCCGGACAGGTTCTAATGAAAAACTGTTTTTT. Protein product: CASSRTGSNEKLFF.

V usage is TRBV29-1 and J usage is TRBJ2-7; maybe TRBD2 (6 bases). The germline V gene encodes CDR1 SQVTM and CDR2 ANQGSEA. This CDR3 is built from 13 residues. The ends were cut back, 4 bases at V and 4 bases at J, with 14 bases in the middle. CDR3 in DNA: TGCAGCGTTGTGGGGGGTGGCCTTTACGAGCAGTACTTC. Residues: CSVVGGGLYEQYF.

V is TRBV4-2 and J is TRBJ1-1, with D maybe TRBD1 (5 bases). The ends were cut back, 0 bases at V and 2 bases at J, with 10 bases in the middle. The CDR3 runs to 15 residues. Germline lookup yields CDR1 LGHNA and CDR2 YNFKEQ. CDR3 region: CASSQEGVLNTEAFF. For the CDR3, the DNA is TGTGCCAGCAGCCAAGAAGGGGTTTTAAACACTGAAGCTTTCTTT.

This rearrangement joins TRBV7-9 to TRBJ1-2; the D is unclear. The CDR3 consists of 13 residues. Looked up from germline, CDR1 is SEHNR and CDR2 is FQNEAQ (reference sequence). Trimming took 5 bases from V and 4 from J, leaving 11 bases between them. CDR3 protein: CASSPNRVYGYTF. The DNA for the CDR3 is TGTGCCAGCAGCCCAAATCGGGTCTATGGCTACACCTTC.

To note about this clone: Other DNA variants within this sample encode the same CDR3. V is TRBV15 and J is TRBJ2-1, with a possible D match to TRBD2 (6 bases). CDR1 and CDR2 from the germline V gene are LNHNV and YYDKDF (reference sequence). There are 14 residues in the CDR3. The V and J ends lost 5 bases and 0 bases respectively, with 8 bases between them. CDR3 region: CATSSGSSYNEQFF. In DNA, the CDR3 is TGTGCCACCAGCTCCGGGAGCTCCTACAATGAGCAGTTCTTC.

The chain links TRBV5-6 to TRBJ1-6; 7 nucleotides agree with TRBD1. J was trimmed by 6 bases and V by 4 bases; bases with no gene match: 4. CDR1 and CDR2 from the germline V gene are SGHDT and YYEEEE. The CDR3 has 14 amino acids. As DNA, the CDR3 is TGTGCCAGCAGCATAGGACAGGTTAATTCACCCCTCCACTTT. Its protein product is CASSIGQVNSPLHF.

The gene calls are TRBV15 and TRBJ2-7; 10 bases line up with TRBD1. Per germline, CDR1 LNHNV and CDR2 YYDKDF (reference sequence). V shed 1 base, J shed 3 bases, and the junction held 0 bases outside the gene matches. The CDR3 spans 14 residues. The CDR3: CATSRGTGGYEQYF. The DNA for the CDR3 is TGTGCCACCAGCAGAGGGACAGGGGGCTACGAGCAGTACTTC. The variable domain in full, with the rest retrieved from reference TRBV15 and TRBJ2-7, is DAMVIQNPRYQVTQFGKPVTLSCSQTLNHNVMYWYQQKSSQAPKLLFHYYDKDFNNEADTPDNFQSRRPNTSFCFLDIRSPGLGDTAMYLCATSRGTGGYEQYFGPGTRLTVT.

V gene TRBV10-3 combines with J gene TRBJ1-2, with 10 positions matching TRBD1. The CDR3 sequence is 17 residues long. Germline values: CDR1 ENHRY, CDR2 SYGVKD. J was trimmed by 4 bases and V by 0 bases; bases with no gene match: 8. The CDR3 loop reads CAISESQRQGATYGYTF. In nucleotides, the CDR3 is TGTGCCATCAGTGAGTCGCAACGACAGGGGGCGACCTATGGCTACACCTTC.

The chain combines TRBV24-1 with TRBJ2-2, with 12 positions matching TRBD1. Per germline, CDR1 KGHDR and CDR2 SFDVKD. Trimming removed 7 bases from V and 1 base from J; junction bases left unmatched: 3. This CDR3 region has 16 residues. The CDR3 loop is CATRGQGALNTGELFF. Here the CDR3 DNA reads TGTGCCACCAGGGGACAGGGGGCGCTGAACACCGGGGAGCTGTTTTTT.